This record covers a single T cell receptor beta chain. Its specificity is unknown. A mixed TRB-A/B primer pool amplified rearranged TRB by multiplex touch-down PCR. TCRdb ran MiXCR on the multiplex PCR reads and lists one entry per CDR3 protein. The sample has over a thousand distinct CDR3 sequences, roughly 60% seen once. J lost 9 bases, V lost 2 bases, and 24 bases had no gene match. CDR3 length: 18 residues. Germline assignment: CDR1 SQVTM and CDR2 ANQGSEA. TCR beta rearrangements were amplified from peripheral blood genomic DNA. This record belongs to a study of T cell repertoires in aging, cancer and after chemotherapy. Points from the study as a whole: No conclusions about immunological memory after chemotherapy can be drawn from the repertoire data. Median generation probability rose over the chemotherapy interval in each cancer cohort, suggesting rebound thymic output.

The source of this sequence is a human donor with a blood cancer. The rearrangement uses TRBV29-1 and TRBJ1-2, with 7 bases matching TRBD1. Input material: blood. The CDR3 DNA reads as TGCAGCGTTGAAAATCTTGGTACAGGGGACCTCGGGGGAAGTCGCTACACCTTC. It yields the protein CSVENLGTGDLGGSRYTF.